The 31 T cell receptor beta chains presented below share a single source sample, sequenced in a study of technical replicates of blood from several donors. The assay was immunoSEQ multiplex PCR, and TCRdb's table has in-frame clones only and misses some. In the table there are some 13,000 clones, approximately 81% of which are singletons. The sample consisted of PBMCs. The source is a human donor in good health.

This chain uses TRBV7-6 with TRBJ1-2, with D maybe TRBD1 (6 bases). The germline CDR1 and CDR2 sequences are SGHVS and FNYEAQ. The CDR3 loop spans 16 amino acids. V dropped 1 base and J dropped 1 base, with 13 bases sitting between them. For the CDR3, the DNA is TGTGCCAGCAGCTTAGGTACAGGGAGTAGTAACTATGGCTACACCTTC. Residues: CASSLGTGSSNYGYTF.

V is TRBV27 and J is TRBJ1-5; TRBD1 matches at 7 bases. CDR3 length: 15 amino acids. Germline CDR1 and CDR2: MNHEY and SMNVEV (reference sequence). J was trimmed by 5 bases and V by 6 bases; bases with no gene match: 10. CDR3 region: CASRRTGASDQPQHF. The CDR3 DNA follows: TGTGCCAGCAGACGGACAGGTGCGTCGGATCAGCCCCAGCATTTT.

The chain has TRBV7-8 and TRBJ2-3, with 13 bases fitting TRBD2. Germline CDR1 and CDR2: SGHVS and FQNEAQ. Trimming at V came to 4 bases and at J to 8 bases, leaving 9 bases not matched to a gene. The CDR3 spans 16 residues. The CDR3: CASSYTSGRDPGTQYF. The CDR3 region has the DNA TGTGCCAGCAGCTATACTAGCGGGAGGGACCCCGGTACGCAGTATTTT. Together with reference TRBV7-8 and TRBJ2-3, the CDR3 gives the full variable domain: GAGVSQSPRYKVAKRGQDVALRCDPISGHVSLFWYQQALGQGPEFLTYFQNEAQLDKSGLPSDRFFAERPEGSVSTLKIQRTQQEDSAVYLCASSYTSGRDPGTQYFGPGTRLTVL.

The rearrangement joins TRBV2 to TRBJ2-7, with D possibly matching TRBD2 (6 bases). V lost 6 bases and J lost 4, with 13 bases in between. Germline V gene lookup returns CDR1 SNHLY and CDR2 FYNNEI. The CDR3 covers 13 residues. The CDR3 protein is CASRRDSDYEQYF. CDR3 nucleotide sequence: TGTGCCAGCAGGCGGGACTCTGATTACGAGCAGTACTTC. The variable domain in full, with the rest retrieved from reference TRBV2 and TRBJ2-7, is EPEVTQTPSHQVTQMGQEVILRCVPISNHLYFYWYRQILGQKVEFLVSFYNNEISEKSEIFDDQFSVERPDGSNFTLKIRSTKLEDSAMYFCASRRDSDYEQYFGPGTRLTVT.

This clone was counted a single time. The rearrangement links TRBV5-1 to TRBJ2-3; the match to TRBD1 covers 10 bases. CDR1 is SGHRS, CDR2 YFSETQ, per germline. V gave up 4 bases and J gave up 0 bases; unmatched junction bases: 11. The CDR3 contains 18 residues. The DNA for the CDR3 is TGCGCCAGCAGCGCGAAGCCGACAGGGGGCGGGAGCACAGATACGCAGTATTTT. Translation: CASSAKPTGGGSTDTQYF.

This sequence joins TRBV5-5 and TRBJ2-6; TRBD1 agrees at 9 bases. Germline CDR1 is SGHKS and CDR2 is YYEKEE (reference sequence). V gave up 0 bases and J gave up 2 bases; unmatched junction bases: 12. This CDR3 is 20 amino acids long. CDR3 DNA sequence: TGTGCCAGCAGCTTGGAGGGCCGGGACAGGGCGGTTCCTGGGGCCAACGTCCTGACTTTC. This encodes CASSLEGRDRAVPGANVLTF.

The rearrangement joins TRBV5-1 to TRBJ1-2; a possible D gene is TRBD1 (6 bases). Germline CDR1 and CDR2: SGHRS and YFSETQ. Trimming left V 4 bases short and J 4 bases short, with 14 bases between. The CDR3 has 14 amino acids. CDR3 nucleotide sequence: TGCGCCAGCAGCGGGCAGGGGAATACCTATGGCTACACCTTC. Translation gives CASSGQGNTYGYTF.

The chain has TRBV5-6 and TRBJ2-5, with TRBD2 matching 7 bases. This CDR3 has 15 amino acids. With V trimmed by 1 base and J by 5 bases, 8 bases remained unmatched. Germline loops: CDR1 SGHDT, CDR2 YYEEEE. CDR3 coding DNA: TGTGCCAGCAGCTTGAGAGCGGGAATTATGGAGACCCAGTACTTC. Its protein is CASSLRAGIMETQYF.

The genes are TRBV7-8 and TRBJ2-1; D not certain. The CDR3 spans 15 residues. V was pared by 5 bases and J by 1 base, with 12 bases between. Germline V gene lookup returns CDR1 SGHVS and CDR2 FQNEAQ. CDR3: CASSRIAGSYNEQFF. The CDR3 DNA sequence: TGTGCCAGCAGCCGCATAGCCGGGTCCTACAATGAGCAGTTCTTC.

V is TRBV19 and J is TRBJ2-7, with D possibly TRBD1 on 5 matching bases. V was shortened by 4 bases and J by 3 bases, with 13 bases between the two germline ends. Looked up from germline, CDR1 is LNHDA and CDR2 is SQIVND (reference sequence). The CDR3 has 14 residues. The CDR3 reads CASSRQMNLYEQYF. The CDR3 DNA reads as TGTGCCAGTAGTAGACAGATGAACCTCTACGAGCAGTACTTC.

The chain links TRBV19 to TRBJ2-1; 11 positions agree with TRBD1. Germline V CDR1 and CDR2: LNHDA, SQIVND (reference sequence). The V segment lost 3 bases and the J segment 6 bases; nucleotides outside the gene matches: 1. CDR3 length: 14 amino acids. CDR3 nucleotides: TGTGCCAGTAGTATGGACAGGGGGCTCAATGAGCAGTTCTTC. Its protein is CASSMDRGLNEQFF.

The CDR3: CSVRDRDNSYEQYF. DNA for the CDR3: TGCAGCGTTAGAGACCGGGATAACTCCTACGAGCAGTACTTC. The rearrangement uses TRBV29-1 and TRBJ2-7, with D possibly TRBD2 on 5 matching bases. The ends were cut back, 5 bases at V and 0 bases at J, with 14 bases in the middle. Germline lookup yields CDR1 SQVTM and CDR2 ANQGSEA. CDR3 length equals 14 residues.

In its sample, this clone was seen once. This rearrangement joins TRBV30 to TRBJ2-7; possibly TRBD2 for D (6 bases). V lost 8 bases, J lost 0 bases, and 11 bases lay in between. CDR1 and CDR2 (germline): GTSNPN, SVGIG (reference sequence). This CDR3 is 12 amino acids long. This CDR3 is CARRDGSYEQYF. CDR3 coding DNA: TGTGCCCGGCGGGACGGCTCCTACGAGCAGTACTTC.

V is TRBV14 and J is TRBJ2-7, with 9 bases identical to TRBD2. Germline values: CDR1 SGHDN, CDR2 FVKESK. The CDR3 is 16 residues long. V lost 1 base, J lost 3 bases, and 7 bases stayed unmatched. The CDR3 DNA sequence: TGTGCCAGCAGCCAAGTCTCCGCGGGAGGGTTCTACGAGCAGTACTTC. Amino acid sequence: CASSQVSAGGFYEQYF.

The rearrangement uses TRBV4-1 and TRBJ1-1; 8 bases map to TRBD1. This CDR3 spans 15 amino acids. J lost 0 bases, V lost 5 bases, and 5 bases had no gene match. Germline V gives CDR1 MGHRA, CDR2 YSYEKL. CDR3 region: CASSEGTGLNTEAFF. CDR3 bases: TGCGCCAGCAGCGAAGGGACAGGTTTGAACACTGAAGCTTTCTTT.

The rearrangement uses TRBV5-1 and TRBJ2-6; 7 nucleotides match TRBD1. Germline V gene sequence: CDR1 SGHRS, CDR2 YFSETQ. The CDR3 loop spans 17 amino acids. Losses at the gene ends were 0 bases for V and 4 bases for J; bases not matched to a gene: 7. The CDR3 here is CASSLAQTGTGANVLTF. CDR3 sequence (DNA): TGCGCCAGCAGCTTGGCCCAGACAGGGACCGGGGCCAACGTCCTGACTTTC.

CDR3 in DNA: TGTGCCAGTAGTATCGGGGGAAGGAGGGATCAGCCCCAGCATTTT. Translated: CASSIGGRRDQPQHF. The chain recombines TRBV19 with TRBJ1-5, with D perhaps matching TRBD1 (5 bases). The CDR3 covers 15 residues. Trimming left V 3 bases short and J 5 bases short, with 14 bases between. Germline V gene data show CDR1 as LNHDA and CDR2 as SQIVND (reference sequence).

This clone was recorded a few times. This chain uses TRBV10-2 with TRBJ1-1; no definite D call. Between the trimmed V and J ends, which lost 4 bases and 4 bases, there was a span of 13 bases. The CDR3 has 14 amino acids. Germline assignment: CDR1 WSHSY and CDR2 SAAADI. CDR3 protein: CASSVRLGSTEAFF. The CDR3 bases are TGCGCCAGCAGTGTAAGGTTAGGGAGCACTGAAGCTTTCTTT.

V usage is TRBV28 and J usage is TRBJ2-7; a weak D match, TRBD1 (5 bases). The germline V gene has CDR1 MDHEN and CDR2 SYDVKM. CDR3 size: 15 residues. V shed 7 bases and J shed 4 bases, with 20 bases lying between them. CDR3 protein: CASTGTWGGPYEQYF. The CDR3 DNA sequence: TGTGCCAGCACCGGAACCTGGGGCGGACCTTACGAGCAGTACTTC.

The chain couples TRBV6-4 to TRBJ2-1, with 11 bases that match TRBD1. The CDR3 covers 13 residues. The J segment lost 11 bases and the V segment lost 0 bases, leaving 0 bases of the junction unmatched. The germline V gene has CDR1 MRHNA and CDR2 SNTAGT. As DNA, the CDR3 is TGTGCCAGCAGTGACTCGGACAGGGGGCAGCAGTTCTTC. It translates to CASSDSDRGQQFF.

The chain recombines TRBV5-6 with TRBJ2-7; 8 nucleotides align to TRBD2. The CDR3 contains 17 residues. Germline V lookup: CDR1 SGHDT, CDR2 YYEEEE. J lost 0 bases, V lost 4 bases, and 12 bases had no gene match. CDR3 protein: CASSGEDSGGDSYEQYF. Written as DNA, the CDR3 is TGTGCCAGCAGCGGGGAAGATTCGGGGGGGGACTCCTACGAGCAGTACTTC.

J is TRBJ2-7 and V is TRBV30, with 10 bases lining up with TRBD2. CDR1 GTSNPN and CDR2 SVGIG come from the germline V gene (reference sequence). This CDR3 contains 16 residues. Trimming at V came to 4 bases and at J to 3 bases, leaving 12 bases not matched to a gene. This CDR3 reads CAWNPFLASGSYEQYF. The CDR3 region has the DNA TGTGCCTGGAATCCCTTCCTGGCTAGCGGGAGCTACGAGCAGTACTTC.

A single count supports this clone. The CDR3 region is CASSLGTSGNYNEQFF. The CDR3 DNA is TGTGCCAGCAGCCTCGGGACTAGCGGGAACTACAATGAGCAGTTCTTC. This chain links TRBV27 with TRBJ2-1, with 13 bases that match TRBD2. Germline CDR1 and CDR2: MNHEY and SMNVEV (reference sequence). The CDR3 is 16 residues long. Losses at the gene ends were 6 bases for V and 3 bases for J; bases not matched to a gene: 5.

This sequence joins TRBV2 and TRBJ1-1; TRBD1 matches 8 bases. Unmatched junction bases numbered 14, after V lost 5 bases and J lost 6 bases. CDR1 and CDR2 from the germline V gene are SNHLY and FYNNEI. The CDR3 sequence is 16 residues long. CDR3 loop: CASSLDRVYPLAEAFF. CDR3 nucleotides: TGTGCCAGCAGTCTGGACAGGGTATACCCCCTCGCTGAAGCTTTCTTT.

This clone has only one observation. The J gene is TRBJ2-7, the V gene TRBV6-5, with 10 bases aligning to TRBD2. The CDR3 contains 15 residues. V dropped 5 bases and J dropped 7; count of bases not matched to a gene: 11. Germline V CDR1 and CDR2: MNHEY, SVGAGI. The CDR3 is CASSGYSGRLKEQYF. CDR3 in DNA: TGTGCCAGCAGTGGCTATAGCGGGAGGCTCAAAGAGCAGTACTTC.

The chain joins TRBV27 to TRBJ1-5; 7 nucleotides agree with TRBD1. V lost 9 bases, J lost 3 bases, and 5 bases stayed unmatched. CDR3 length equals 13 residues. Germline V CDR1 and CDR2: MNHEY, SMNVEV (reference sequence). DNA of the CDR3: TGTGCCAGTAGAGGGGGCCACAATCAGCCCCAGCATTTT. Its protein is CASRGGHNQPQHF.

V usage is TRBV19 and J usage is TRBJ2-1; 8 nucleotides match TRBD2. J lost 3 bases, V lost 6 bases, and 7 bases had no gene match. CDR1 LNHDA and CDR2 SQIVND come from the germline V gene (reference sequence). CDR3 length: 15 residues. The CDR3 spells CASRRAGVNYNEQFF. CDR3 bases: TGTGCCAGTAGACGAGCGGGAGTAAACTACAATGAGCAGTTCTTC.

V is TRBV30 and J is TRBJ2-2; D gene unclear. Per germline, CDR1 GTSNPN and CDR2 SVGIG (reference sequence). The CDR3 runs 13 residues. V lost 5 bases to trimming and J lost 0 bases, with 7 bases between them. Written as DNA, the CDR3 is TGTGCCTGGGAGACACCGAACACCGGGGAGCTGTTTTTT. It is translated as CAWETPNTGELFF.

With respect to this clone: Other DNA sequences in this specimen translate into the identical CDR3. DNA for the CDR3: TGTGCCAGCAGTGACTCGACTAGCGGGCCATACGAGCAGTACTTC. Its translation is CASSDSTSGPYEQYF. V and J are TRBV25-1 and TRBJ2-7; 10 bases map to TRBD2. The germline gives CDR1 MGHDK, CDR2 SYGVNS. J was trimmed by 4 bases and V by 3 bases; bases with no gene match: 6. The CDR3 covers 15 residues.

The chain joins TRBV10-3 to TRBJ2-5; tentative D call: TRBD1 (5 bases). Trimming pared 5 bases from V and 3 bases from J, leaving 7 bases between. Germline V gene data show CDR1 as ENHRY and CDR2 as SYGVKD. The CDR3 is made up of 12 amino acids. CDR3 sequence: CAISRTKETQYF. The CDR3 DNA reads TGTGCCATCAGTCGGACAAAAGAGACCCAGTACTTC.

The J gene is TRBJ1-1, the V gene TRBV7-9; weak D call: TRBD1 (5 bases). This CDR3 contains 14 residues. CDR1 is SEHNR, CDR2 FQNEAQ, per germline (reference sequence). V lost 1 base to trimming and J lost 3 bases, with 9 bases between them. The DNA for the CDR3 is TGTGCCAGCAGCTTAGGGTCGGGGGACACTGAAGCTTTCTTT. This translates into CASSLGSGDTEAFF.